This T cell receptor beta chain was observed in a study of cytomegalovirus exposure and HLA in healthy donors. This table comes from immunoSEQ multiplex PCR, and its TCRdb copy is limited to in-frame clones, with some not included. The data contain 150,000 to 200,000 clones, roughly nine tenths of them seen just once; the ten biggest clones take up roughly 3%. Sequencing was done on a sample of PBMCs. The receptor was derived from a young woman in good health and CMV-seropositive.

This CDR3 reads CASSTAQRGLPDTQYF. The CDR3, as DNA: TGTGCCAGCAGTACCGCTCAGCGGGGGTTACCAGATACGCAGTATTTT. This rearrangement joins TRBV6-6 to TRBJ2-3, with 8 bases identical to TRBD2. The CDR3 is 16 residues long. Germline V gene data show CDR1 as MNHNY and CDR2 as SVGAGI (reference sequence). V was clipped by 5 bases and J by 4 bases; unmatched bases: 11.